These T cell receptor beta chains were read from a single sample in a study of CD8+ T cells in alopecia areata. The data were produced by immunoSEQ multiplex PCR, yet TCRdb's version contains in-frame clones alone and is incomplete. Of about 190,000 clones in the sample, approximately 57% were seen once. Here the sequenced sample was CD4+ T cells sorted from blood, taken at week 24, from a patient treated with tofacitinib. The receptors originated from a human donor with alopecia areata. CDR3s include the opening cysteine and the closing phenylalanine or tryptophan. Fields, in order: V gene, J gene, clone size, D gene, CDR3 DNA, CDR3 protein. The D gene is left open where the match is weak. The listing skips clone size in some rows; elsewhere it reads once, few, many or a size class.

TRBV9,TRBJ1-6,NA,NA,TGTGCCAGCAGCGTCTCCACGCCGGGACAATCACCCCTCCACTTT,CASSVSTPGQSPLHF
TRBV6-5,TRBJ2-1,NA,TRBD2,TGTGCCAGCAGTCTCCAGCGGGGGGGCCGGTATGAGCAGTTCTTC,CASSLQRGGRYEQFF
TRBV30,TRBJ2-1,NA,TRBD2,TGTGCCTGGAGCACGGGACTAGCCAACAATGAGCAGTTCTTC,CAWSTGLANNEQFF
TRBV30,TRBJ1-2,NA,NA,TGTGCCTGGAACCCCCAGGGACTAGCTAACTATGGCTACACCTTC,CAWNPQGLANYGYTF
TRBV7-2,TRBJ2-3,NA,TRBD2,TGTGCCAGCAGCTTAGGAGCTCAGGCGGGGGGTCCCACAGATACGCAGTATTTT,CASSLGAQAGGPTDTQYF
TRBV29-1,TRBJ2-1,NA,NA,TGCAGCGTTGATAGGGGGGCCCACAATGAGCAGTTCTTC,CSVDRGAHNEQFF
TRBV30,TRBJ1-5,NA,TRBD1,TGTGCCTGGAGTGAGGGGACAGGGAACATACCCCAGCATTTT,CAWSEGTGNIPQHF
TRBV5-4,TRBJ1-4,NA,TRBD1,TGTGCCAGCAGCTTGGGTGACAGGGGCAATGAAAAACTGTTTTTT,CASSLGDRGNEKLFF
TRBV5-1,TRBJ2-1,NA,NA,TGCGCCAGCAGCCTGCAAAGCTCCGGGGTCAATGAGCAGTTCTTC,CASSLQSSGVNEQFF
TRBV29-1,TRBJ2-7,NA,TRBD1,TGCAGCGTGGCCGGGACAGAAGGAACCTACGAGCAGTACTTC,CSVAGTEGTYEQYF
TRBV29-1,TRBJ1-5,NA,TRBD1,TGCAGCGTTGGACAGGGGGGCAGGGAGCCCCAGCATTTT,CSVGQGGREPQHF
TRBV10-2,TRBJ1-5,NA,TRBD1,TGCGCCAGCAGTGAGTGGACAGGGGGCTCACAGCCCCAGCATTTT,CASSEWTGGSQPQHF
TRBV5-6,TRBJ2-7,few,NA,TGTGCCAGCAGCTCGCACCTTGGCTACGAGCAGTACTTC,CASSSHLGYEQYF
TRBV4-3,TRBJ2-7,NA,NA,TGCGCCAGCAGCCAACGTTTATCGGCCTACGAGCAGTACTTC,CASSQRLSAYEQYF
TRBV2,TRBJ2-2,once,NA,TGTGCCAGCAGTGATTCCTTCCGGGGGAACACCGGGGAGCTGTTTTTT,CASSDSFRGNTGELFF
TRBV30,TRBJ1-5,NA,NA,TGTGCCTGGAGTGAAGAAGGGGCAGGGAGTCAGCCCCAGCATTTT,CAWSEEGAGSQPQHF
TRBV5-1,TRBJ2-3,NA,TRBD1,TGCGCCAGCAGCCCATCGACAGGGGGATGGTCGGATACGCAGTATTTT,CASSPSTGGWSDTQYF
TRBV6-1,TRBJ2-5,NA,TRBD1,TGTGCCAGCAGGACAGGGTACCAAGAGACCCAGTACTTC,CASRTGYQETQYF
TRBV27,TRBJ1-1,NA,NA,TGTGCCAGCAGTCTGCACAGAAATGGGAACACTGAAGCTTTCTTT,CASSLHRNGNTEAFF
TRBV4-3,TRBJ1-6,NA,TRBD1,TGCGCCAGCAGCAGACAGGGGGGGGGCGGCTATAATTCACCCCTCCACTTT,CASSRQGGGGYNSPLHF
TRBV6-1,TRBJ1-1,NA,NA,TGTGCCAGCAGTTTAAGGGGCTATGGGGCCACTGAAGCTTTCTTT,CASSLRGYGATEAFF
TRBV5-1,TRBJ2-7,NA,TRBD1,TGCGCCAGCAGCCTCGACAGGGGTTCCTACGAGCAGTACTTC,CASSLDRGSYEQYF
TRBV21-1,TRBJ1-2,NA,NA,TGTGCCAGCAGCAAATGGGGCGGGGGAGATCCGGAGATCGAGGGCTACACCTTC,CASSKWGGGDPEIEGYTF
TRBV29-1,TRBJ1-1,NA,NA,TGCAGCGTTGAAACAGCCCCAGCGAACACTGAAGCTTTCTTT,CSVETAPANTEAFF
TRBV6-1,TRBJ1-6,NA,TRBD1,TGTGCCAGCAGGTGGACAGGCGATAATTCACCCCTCCACTTT,CASRWTGDNSPLHF
TRBV30,TRBJ1-1,NA,NA,TGTGCCTGGAGTGTACCGCCCCACACGGGGGGCGAAACTGAAGCTTTCTTT,CAWSVPPHTGGETEAFF